What follows is one TCR beta chain and its context. Its antigen is unknown. MiXCR was run by TCRdb on the RACE reads, yielding one entry per CDR3 protein. The table shows fewer than 80,000 distinct CDR3 sequences, with over 9% occurring only once. The sample belongs to a study of human T cells and chemical hapten exposure. Whole-study context: An area of 2 cm by approximately 2 cm on upper inner arm skin received 2% DPC for sensitization.

Time point here: patch test 2, 6 weeks after DPC sensitization. The treatment: therapeutic diphenylcyclopropenone sensitization with weekly scalp DPC. Germline CDR1 is SEHNR and CDR2 is FQNEAQ (reference sequence). CDR3 length equals 16 residues. The ends were cut back, 1 base at V and 0 bases at J, with 10 bases in the middle. Study-wide results and caveats: Alopecia affected the donors, so their immune response may differ from healthy people's. The number of TCRs over 1 in 1000 frequency stayed unchanged after DPC.

The chain employs TRBV7-9 and TRBJ2-1, with unresolved D. The sequencing used whole blood, collected in connection with sensitization to the hapten diphenylcyclopropenone (DPC). This sequence originates from a woman between 45 and 60 years old with alopecia areata. Some clones in this sample may be carry-over from other donors' samples. DNA for the CDR3: TGTGCCAGCAGCTTAGGTCGATTTAGCTCCTACAATGAGCAGTTCTTC. This codes for CASSLGRFSSYNEQFF.